A selection of T cell receptor beta chains follows, all from one sample in a study of a mutant IDH1 vaccine in newly diagnosed glioma. These TCRs' antigens remain unknown. Repertoires were generated with immunoSEQ multiplex PCR, while TCRdb's copy carries only in-frame clones and drops some. Of about 65,000 clones detected, 75% to 85% appear once; the ten largest clones hold 5.4%. The sample in question was PBMCs, obtained from a glioma patient whose treatment included an IDH1 peptide vaccine. The receptors here all came from a man aged 35 to 55 with glioma. The CDR3 runs from the conserved cysteine through the conserved F or W. D genes are given only for firm matches. Only part of the rows carry a size: once, few, many, or a class if the clone is expanded.

17	once	TRBV14	TRBJ2-2	.	CASSRRVGRKGSGELFF	TGTGCCAGCAGCCGAAGGGTGGGCCGGAAGGGCTCCGGGGAGCTGTTTTTT
14	.	TRBV7-2	TRBJ1-5	TRBD1	CASSGDSTVQPQHF	TGTGCCAGCAGCGGGGACAGCACAGTTCAGCCCCAGCATTTT
14	.	TRBV10-1	TRBJ2-7	.	CASSSTGDSYEQYF	TGCGCCAGCAGTTCCACGGGGGACTCCTACGAGCAGTACTTC
14	once	TRBV5-5	TRBJ2-3	TRBD1	CASTSQGYRDTQYF	TGTGCCAGCACCTCACAGGGGTATCGAGATACGCAGTATTTT
15	.	TRBV19	TRBJ2-7	TRBD1	CASSLGTGDIYEQYF	TGTGCCAGTAGTCTCGGGACAGGGGATATCTACGAGCAGTACTTC
15	once	TRBV9	TRBJ2-3	.	CASTRQLVSTDTQYF	TGTGCCAGCACCAGGCAACTAGTCAGCACAGATACGCAGTATTTT
12	.	TRBV7-2	TRBJ2-7	.	CASSLYGAGQYF	TGTGCCAGCAGCTTATACGGGGCAGGGCAGTACTTC
14	few	TRBV7-2	TRBJ1-6	.	CASSLTSYNSPLHF	TGTGCCAGCAGCCTCACCTCCTATAATTCACCCCTCCACTTT
14	.	TRBV5-4	TRBJ2-7	.	CASSSTGTTYEQYF	TGTGCCAGCAGCTCTACCGGGACCACCTACGAGCAGTACTTC
18	.	TRBV13	TRBJ2-2	TRBD1	CASSFKQGVRWGTGELFF	TGTGCCAGCAGCTTCAAACAGGGGGTGAGATGGGGCACCGGGGAGCTGTTTTTT
15	.	TRBV6-5	TRBJ2-6	.	CASSLAVSGANVLTF	TGTGCCAGCAGTCTTGCGGTCTCTGGGGCCAACGTCCTGACTTTC
15	.	TRBV6-6	TRBJ1-5	.	CASVRGLTGNQPQHF	TGTGCCAGCGTTAGAGGGCTTACGGGCAATCAGCCCCAGCATTTT
13	once	TRBV19	TRBJ2-7	.	CASSIDGEDEQYF	TGTGCCAGTAGTATAGATGGGGAGGACGAGCAGTACTTC
16	.	TRBV18	TRBJ1-3	.	CASSPRRGARGNTIYF	TGTGCCAGCTCACCACGGCGGGGGGCGCGAGGAAACACCATATATTTT
16	.	TRBV5-4	TRBJ2-2	.	CASSPGQTRDTGELFF	TGTGCCAGCAGCCCCGGACAAACGCGGGACACCGGGGAGCTGTTTTTT
15	.	TRBV10-1	TRBJ1-1	.	CASSESGRVTTEAFF	TGCGCCAGCAGTGAATCGGGTCGGGTTACCACTGAAGCTTTCTTT
15	.	TRBV9	TRBJ1-2	.	CASSLQTWGNYGYTF	TGTGCCAGCAGCCTCCAAACGTGGGGCAACTATGGCTACACCTTC
15	.	TRBV6-6	TRBJ1-5	TRBD1	CASSAGQGYNQPQHF	TGTGCCAGCAGTGCAGGACAGGGGTACAATCAGCCCCAGCATTTT
17	.	TRBV4-2	TRBJ1-6	.	CASSQGNGRGSNSPLHF	TGTGCCAGCAGCCAAGGCAATGGCAGGGGTTCCAATTCACCCCTCCACTTT
15	.	TRBV19	TRBJ2-7	.	CASSPRAHLHYEQYF	TGTGCCAGTAGTCCCCGGGCCCACCTACACTACGAGCAGTACTTC
14	.	TRBV7-9	TRBJ2-7	.	CASSFQGGSYEQYF	TGTGCCAGCAGCTTTCAGGGAGGATCCTACGAGCAGTACTTC
12	.	TRBV2	TRBJ1-1	.	CATNDGVYEAFF	TGTGCCACTAATGATGGGGTCTATGAAGCTTTCTTT
15	few	TRBV6-6	TRBJ2-3	TRBD1	CASRTGTGYTDTQYF	TGTGCCAGCAGGACCGGGACAGGCTACACAGATACGCAGTATTTT
13	once	TRBV10-3	TRBJ2-3	.	CATSTQGIDTQYF	TGTGCCACCTCGACTCAGGGGATAGATACGCAGTATTTT
18	.	TRBV4-3	TRBJ1-3	.	CASSQGDAAFGSGNTIYF	TGCGCCAGCAGCCAAGGAGACGCCGCTTTCGGCTCTGGAAACACCATATATTTT
12	once	TRBV30	TRBJ2-7	.	CAWTRTPYEQYF	TGTGCCTGGACTAGGACTCCCTACGAGCAGTACTTC
13	.	TRBV27	TRBJ2-7	TRBD1	CASRWTGGNEQYF	TGTGCCAGCAGATGGACAGGGGGGAACGAGCAGTACTTC
13	few	TRBV4-3	TRBJ1-4	TRBD1	CASSPTGNEKLFF	TGCGCCAGCAGCCCGACAGGGAATGAAAAACTGTTTTTT
14	.	TRBV30	TRBJ2-5	TRBD2	CAWRISGRAETQYF	TGTGCCTGGAGAATTAGCGGGAGGGCAGAGACCCAGTACTTC
16	.	TRBV4-1	TRBJ1-4	TRBD1	CASSQGPGQGDEKLFF	TGCGCCAGCAGCCAAGGGCCGGGACAGGGCGATGAAAAACTGTTTTTT
12	.	TRBV29-1	TRBJ2-5	TRBD1	CSVETGIETQYF	TGCAGCGTTGAGACAGGGATAGAGACCCAGTACTTC
13	few	TRBV6-1	TRBJ1-2	.	CASSVAGGAGYTF	TGTGCCAGCAGTGTTGCGGGGGGCGCGGGCTACACCTTC
13	.	TRBV7-2	TRBJ1-1	TRBD1	CASSASGGTEAFF	TGTGCCAGCAGCGCTTCAGGGGGAACTGAAGCTTTCTTT
15	.	TRBV15	TRBJ1-1	TRBD1	CATSRGGQGVTEAFF	TGTGCCACCAGCAGAGGCGGACAGGGTGTCACTGAAGCTTTCTTT
15	.	TRBV5-1	TRBJ2-1	TRBD2	CASSLASGGADEQFF	TGCGCCAGCAGCTTGGCTAGCGGGGGGGCCGATGAGCAGTTCTTC
13	few	TRBV10-3	TRBJ2-7	TRBD2	CASSGGSRYEQYF	TGTGCCAGTAGCGGGGGGTCCCGTTACGAGCAGTACTTC
14	.	TRBV13	TRBJ1-1	.	CASSLSGISTEAFF	TGTGCCAGCAGCTTGTCAGGGATAAGCACTGAAGCTTTCTTT
11	few	TRBV25-1	TRBJ2-2	.	CASGLIGELFF	TGTGCCAGCGGATTGATCGGGGAGCTGTTTTTT
16	.	TRBV11-2	TRBJ2-3	.	CASSLDRRQAPDTQYF	TGTGCCAGCAGCTTAGATCGTCGGCAGGCACCAGATACGCAGTATTTT
14	.	TRBV5-4	TRBJ2-3	.	CASGYNSNTDTQYF	TGTGCCAGCGGCTATAACAGTAACACAGATACGCAGTATTTT
14	.	TRBV10-3	TRBJ1-6	.	CAIITRASIGPLHF	TGTGCCATCATAACCAGGGCCTCGATAGGACCCCTCCACTTT
15	.	TRBV10-3	TRBJ1-2	.	CAISGNRDFNYGYTF	TGTGCCATCAGTGGGAACAGGGACTTCAACTATGGCTACACCTTC
15	.	TRBV7-2	TRBJ2-5	.	CASKSTGALQETQYF	TGTGCCAGCAAATCTACCGGTGCATTACAAGAGACCCAGTACTTC
13	.	TRBV19	TRBJ2-1	.	CASSMNGFNEQFF	TGTGCCAGTAGTATGAACGGGTTCAATGAGCAGTTCTTC
12	.	TRBV25-1	TRBJ2-7	.	CASSGTGYEQYF	TGTGCCAGCAGTGGTACAGGCTACGAGCAGTACTTC
19	.	TRBV13	TRBJ2-7	TRBD2	CASSLQHPLTSGRSYEQYF	TGTGCCAGCAGCTTACAACACCCTCTCACTAGCGGGAGGTCCTACGAGCAGTACTTC
14	.	TRBV6-5	TRBJ1-1	.	CASRLSGRNTEAFF	TGTGCCAGCAGACTCTCAGGGAGGAACACTGAAGCTTTCTTT
18	.	TRBV13	TRBJ1-1	TRBD1	CASSVSGTGGFMNTEAFF	TGTGCCAGCAGCGTCTCCGGGACAGGGGGTTTCATGAACACTGAAGCTTTCTTT
14	.	TRBV5-1	TRBJ2-5	TRBD2	CASSLGGGEETQYF	TGCGCCAGCAGCTTAGGCGGGGGGGAAGAGACCCAGTACTTC
14	.	TRBV19	TRBJ2-7	TRBD2	CASSTSGGTYEQYF	TGTGCCAGTTCAACTAGCGGGGGAACCTACGAGCAGTACTTC